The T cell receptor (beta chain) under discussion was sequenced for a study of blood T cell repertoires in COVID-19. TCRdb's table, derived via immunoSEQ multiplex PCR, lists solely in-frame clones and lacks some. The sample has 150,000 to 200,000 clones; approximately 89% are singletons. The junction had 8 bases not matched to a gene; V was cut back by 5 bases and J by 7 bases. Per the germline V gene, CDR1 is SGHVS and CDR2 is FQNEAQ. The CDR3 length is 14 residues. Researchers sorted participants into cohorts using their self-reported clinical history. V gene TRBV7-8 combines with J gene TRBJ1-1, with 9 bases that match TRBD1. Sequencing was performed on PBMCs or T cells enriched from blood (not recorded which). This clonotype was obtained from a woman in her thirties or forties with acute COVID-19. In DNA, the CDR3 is TGTGCCAGCAGCCGAGACAGGGGGATATTTGAAGCTTTCTTT. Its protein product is CASSRDRGIFEAFF. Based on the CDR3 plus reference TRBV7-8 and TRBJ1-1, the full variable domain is GAGVSQSPRYKVAKRGQDVALRCDPISGHVSLFWYQQALGQGPEFLTYFQNEAQLDKSGLPSDRFFAERPEGSVSTLKIQRTQQEDSAVYLCASSRDRGIFEAFFGQGTRLTVV.